Listed here are 14 T cell receptor beta chains from one sample, sequenced in a study of cytomegalovirus exposure and HLA in healthy donors (TCRdb year 2017). Library preparation employed the immunoSEQ multiplex PCR assay. For the multiplex PCR, a mixture combining 60 forward primers for TCR Vbeta segments and 13 reverse primers for TCR Jbeta segments was used. Entries here come from immuneACCESS through TCRdb and include only in-frame sequences with V and J called. Some clones fail to appear in such tables; in the studies checked, an unresolved V gene covers under half of the shortfall, and the cause of the remainder is unknown. A total of more than 85,000 clones appear in this sample, under 85% of them only once. The biggest ten clones account for about 5.9% of the sample. Material for sequencing was PBMCs. All receptors derive from a man between 18 and 29 years old in good health and CMV-seronegative.

The CDR3 sequence: CASSRGLGTYEQYF. The CDR3 nucleotides are TGTGCCAGCAGCCGGGGACTAGGCACCTACGAGCAGTACTTC. J is TRBJ2-7 and V is TRBV7-9; 8 nucleotides align to TRBD2. V trimming: 5 bases; J trimming: 2 bases; junction bases outside the gene matches: 5. This CDR3 contains 14 residues. Germline V CDR1 and CDR2: SEHNR, FQNEAQ (reference sequence).

This chain joins TRBV7-3 and TRBJ2-3; TRBD2 aligns across 7 bases. V was clipped by 4 bases and J by 5 bases; unmatched bases: 9. Germline V gene lookup returns CDR1 SGHTA and CDR2 FQGTGA. The CDR3 length is 15 residues. The chain's CDR3 is CASSSSGAVIDTQYF. In nucleotides, the CDR3 is TGTGCCAGCAGCTCTAGCGGAGCCGTTATAGATACGCAGTATTTT.

The V and J genes are TRBV27 and TRBJ2-2; TRBD1 aligns across 9 bases. With 5 bases clipped from V and 0 bases from J, the junction kept 16 bases outside the gene matches. Germline V gene lookup returns CDR1 MNHEY and CDR2 SMNVEV (reference sequence). This CDR3 has 20 residues. The CDR3 protein is CASSPGTGKPLFANTGELFF. In nucleotides, the CDR3 is TGTGCCAGCAGTCCCGGGACAGGGAAACCACTTTTCGCGAACACCGGGGAGCTGTTTTTT.

This clone appeared a single time. J is TRBJ2-5 and V is TRBV9, with 8 bases that match TRBD1. V shed 4 bases, J shed 5 bases, and the junction held 10 bases outside the gene matches. This CDR3 is 15 amino acids long. CDR1 and CDR2 from the germline V gene are SGDLS and YYNGEE. The CDR3 bases are TGTGCCAGCAGCCCCCTAGGACAGGGTTTCGAGACCCAGTACTTC. Translating it yields CASSPLGQGFETQYF.

The chain couples TRBV12-5 to TRBJ2-7; D unresolved. The CDR3 length is 13 residues. V was trimmed by 1 base and J by 2 bases, leaving 6 bases between them. Looked up from germline, CDR1 is LGHNT and CDR2 is FRNRAP. The DNA of the CDR3 is TGTGCTAGTGGTTTGGACAAAACCTACGAGCAGTACTTC. Its protein product is CASGLDKTYEQYF. The full variable domain, completed using reference TRBV12-5 and TRBJ2-7, is DARVTQTPRHKVTEMGQEVTMRCQPILGHNTVFWYRQTMMQGLELLAYFRNRAPLDDSGMPKDRFSAEMPDATLATLKIQPSEPRDSAVYFCASGLDKTYEQYFGPGTRLTVT.

This rearrangement joins TRBV7-9 to TRBJ2-2; TRBD2 might be the D (5 bases). V was cut by 0 bases and J by 6 bases, with 8 bases left in between. The CDR3 consists of 14 residues. Germline V lookup: CDR1 SEHNR, CDR2 FQNEAQ (reference sequence). This CDR3 reads CASSLALESGELFF. The CDR3 nucleotides read TGTGCCAGCAGCTTAGCACTAGAATCCGGGGAGCTGTTTTTT.

About this clone itself: The sample has other DNA sequences that encode this CDR3 too. The chain combines TRBV12-2 with TRBJ1-2; the tabulated D call, TRBD1, remains unverified against the DNA. TRBV12-2 has pseudogene status. This CDR3 has 12 residues. The CDR3 sequence is CTNSDSNYGYTF. CDR3 DNA sequence: TGTACGAACAGTGATAGTAACTATGGCTACACCTTC.

The CDR3 coding sequence is TGTGCCAGCAGCTTAGCGGTCGACAGGGCCAACTATGGCTACACCTTC. It translates to CASSLAVDRANYGYTF. This chain connects TRBV7-2 to TRBJ1-2, with 7 bases aligning to TRBD1. Looked up from germline, CDR1 is SGHTA and CDR2 is FQGNSA. The CDR3 spans 16 residues. The V gene end was trimmed by 0 bases and the J gene end by 2 bases; junction bases not matched to a gene: 6.

The chain links TRBV10-3 to TRBJ2-5, with 10 nucleotides matching TRBD1. The CDR3 extends over 15 amino acids. The V and J ends lost 3 bases and 3 bases, in that order; junction bases with no gene match: 4. CDR1 and CDR2 from the germline V gene are ENHRY and SYGVKD. DNA of the CDR3: TGTGCCATCAGTGATTCCGGACAGGGGGAAGAGACCCAGTACTTC. Translating gives CAISDSGQGEETQYF.

Written as DNA, the CDR3 is TGTGCCAGCAGCCCCCCCAGCGGGACGCAGTATTTT. Its protein product is CASSPPSGTQYF. This rearrangement joins TRBV7-2 to TRBJ2-3; possible D gene TRBD2, 6 bases. V was pared by 5 bases and J by 9 bases, with 12 bases between. CDR3 length equals 12 residues. Germline V gene sequence: CDR1 SGHTA, CDR2 FQGNSA. The full variable domain, rest sourced from reference TRBV7-2 and TRBJ2-3, is GAGVSQSPSNKVTEKGKDVELRCDPISGHTALYWYRQSLGQGLEFLIYFQGNSAPDKSGLPSDRFSAERTGGSVSTLTIQRTQQEDSAVYLCASSPPSGTQYFGPGTRLTVL.

This chain links TRBV7-8 with TRBJ2-7, with 9 bases fitting TRBD1. Germline lookup yields CDR1 SGHVS and CDR2 FQNEAQ. J was trimmed by 2 bases and V by 5 bases; bases with no gene match: 7. This CDR3 region has 15 residues. CDR3 amino acids: CASSPRQGVTYEQYF. CDR3 nucleotide sequence: TGTGCCAGCAGCCCGAGACAGGGGGTCACCTACGAGCAGTACTTC.

The chain employs TRBV10-3 and TRBJ2-7; no reliable D call. The CDR3 consists of 12 residues. CDR1 ENHRY and CDR2 SYGVKD come from the germline V gene. The V end lost 4 bases, the J end lost 1 base, and 5 bases lay between the germline ends. The CDR3 sequence is CAISGQSYEQYF. DNA for the CDR3: TGTGCCATCAGTGGGCAGTCCTACGAGCAGTACTTC.

The rearrangement links TRBV29-1 to TRBJ1-2; unclear D gene. V was cut by 3 bases and J by 6 bases, with 14 bases left in between. The CDR3 extends over 13 amino acids. Germline values: CDR1 SQVTM, CDR2 ANQGSEA. Here the CDR3 DNA reads TGCAGCGTTGATCCGGCGGGGAGGGATGGCTACACCTTC. This translates into CSVDPAGRDGYTF.

The genes are TRBV19 and TRBJ1-1; D perhaps matches TRBD1 (6 bases). The CDR3 contains 16 residues. Germline CDR1 is LNHDA and CDR2 is SQIVND (reference sequence). Trimming removed 3 bases from V and 0 bases from J, with 14 bases in between. In nucleotides, the CDR3 is TGTGCCAGTAGTATTGGAGTTGACAGGATGAACACTGAAGCTTTCTTT. Translating it yields CASSIGVDRMNTEAFF.